This entry lists 19 T cell receptor beta chains sequenced from one sample in a study of PD-1 blockade in classical Hodgkin lymphoma. Only in-frame clones appear in the TCRdb table, and some are missing; sequencing was by immunoSEQ multiplex PCR. There are fewer than 110,000 clones in the sample; around 88% occur only once, and around 6.6% lies in the top ten. Every single patient, without exception, relapsed after autologous stem cell transplantation, and brentuximab vedotin exposure varied. Source: peripheral blood mononuclear cells (PBMCs), taken before the second cycle of nivolumab. The receptors come from a human donor with classical Hodgkin lymphoma.

The gene calls are TRBV7-2 and TRBJ2-7, with 7 positions matching TRBD2. Germline assignment: CDR1 SGHTA and CDR2 FQGNSA. The length of the CDR3 is 13 residues. V trimming: 11 bases; J trimming: 2 bases; junction bases outside the gene matches: 9. The CDR3 region has the DNA TGTGCCGTCCTGTTCGGGGGGACCTACGAGCAGTACTTC. Translation gives CAVLFGGTYEQYF.

The chain couples TRBV4-2 to TRBJ2-7, with D perhaps TRBD2 (5 bases). This CDR3 is 12 amino acids long. The germline V and J ends were trimmed by 6 bases and 6 bases, with 12 bases remaining between them. The germline gives CDR1 LGHNA, CDR2 YNFKEQ. CDR3 DNA sequence: TGTGCCAGCAGTAGAAGGGCGGGCGAGCAGTACTTC. Translation: CASSRRAGEQYF.

The CDR3 nucleotides read TGTGCCACCAGCAGAGAGGGACAGAGCACAGATACGCAGTATTTT. Translated, it gives CATSREGQSTDTQYF. V usage is TRBV15 and J usage is TRBJ2-3; 7 bases align to TRBD1. The CDR3 runs to 15 residues. The V segment lost 0 bases and the J segment 0 bases; nucleotides outside the gene matches: 0. In germline, CDR1 is LNHNV, CDR2 YYDKDF (reference sequence).

The chain employs TRBV19 and TRBJ1-3; D unresolved. CDR1 and CDR2 (germline): LNHDA, SQIVND (reference sequence). Trimming removed 3 bases from V and 0 bases from J, with 9 bases in between. The CDR3 is 15 residues long. CDR3 residues: CASSIQADSGNTIYF. The DNA of the CDR3 is TGTGCCAGTAGTATCCAGGCCGACTCTGGAAACACCATATATTTT. Variable domain in full (rest from reference TRBV19 and TRBJ1-3): DGGITQSPKYLFRKEGQNVTLSCEQNLNHDAMYWYRQDPGQGLRLIYYSQIVNDFQKGDIAEGYSVSREKKESFPLTVTSAQKNPTAFYLCASSIQADSGNTIYFGEGSWLTVV.

The genes are TRBV5-1 and TRBJ2-7; D may be TRBD2 (7 bases). V was pared by 1 base and J by 3 bases, with 14 bases between. Germline CDR1 is SGHRS and CDR2 is YFSETQ. The CDR3 extends over 15 amino acids. The CDR3 DNA is TGCGCCAGCAGCTTGCAGCGCGGGGGCGGCTACGAGCAGTACTTC. It yields the protein CASSLQRGGGYEQYF.

CDR3 coding DNA: TGTGCCAGCAGCCCACAGGGCGGGGGCTATGGCTACACCTTC. Translating it yields CASSPQGGGYGYTF. This chain links TRBV7-2 with TRBJ1-2, with D perhaps matching TRBD1 (6 bases). Trimming took 5 bases from V and 4 from J, leaving 14 bases between them. Germline V lookup: CDR1 SGHTA, CDR2 FQGNSA. This CDR3 is built from 14 residues. The variable domain in full, with the rest retrieved from reference TRBV7-2 and TRBJ1-2, is GAGVSQSPSNKVTEKGKDVELRCDPISGHTALYWYRQSLGQGLEFLIYFQGNSAPDKSGLPSDRFSAERTGGSVSTLTIQRTQQEDSAVYLCASSPQGGGYGYTFGSGTRLTVV.

V is TRBV2 and J is TRBJ2-7; 9 nucleotides agree with TRBD2. The trim removed 1 base at V and 2 bases at J, leaving 3 bases unmatched. The CDR3 has 15 residues. Germline V gene data show CDR1 as SNHLY and CDR2 as FYNNEI. The CDR3 is CASSEGAGGTYEQYF. In DNA form, the CDR3 reads TGTGCCAGCAGTGAAGGTGCGGGGGGGACCTACGAGCAGTACTTC.

The rearrangement joins TRBV7-6 to TRBJ2-5; possibly TRBD1 or TRBD2 for D (6 bases each). The germline gives CDR1 SGHVS, CDR2 FNYEAQ. The V end lost 3 bases, the J end lost 0 bases, and 14 bases lay between the germline ends. The CDR3 spans 16 residues. The CDR3 DNA follows: TGTGCCAGCAGCTTCTCTGGGGGGACAAACCAAGAGACCCAGTACTTC. Translated: CASSFSGGTNQETQYF.

This rearrangement joins TRBV7-9 to TRBJ2-2; D gene uncertain. Germline V gives CDR1 SEHNR, CDR2 FQNEAQ (reference sequence). The length of the CDR3 is 14 residues. V lost 6 bases to trimming and J lost 4 bases, with 12 bases between them. CDR3 amino acids: CASSSTASTGELFF. The CDR3 DNA reads TGTGCCAGCAGTTCCACAGCGTCCACCGGGGAGCTGTTTTTT.

This chain uses TRBV30 with TRBJ2-3; the D is unclear. The germline gives CDR1 GTSNPN, CDR2 SVGIG (reference sequence). The V gene lost 4 bases and the J gene lost 9 bases, with 11 bases spanning the gap. The CDR3 is 11 residues long. The CDR3 DNA reads as TGTGCCTGGACCCCCGGGTCAACGCAGTATTTT. Translation: CAWTPGSTQYF.

V gene TRBV9 combines with J gene TRBJ1-1; 9 nucleotides agree with TRBD1. V was pared by 4 bases and J by 4 bases, with 8 bases of the junction left unmatched. Germline V gene lookup returns CDR1 SGDLS and CDR2 YYNGEE. The CDR3 runs to 15 residues. CDR3 residues: CASSPLDRGVTEAFF. As DNA, the CDR3 is TGTGCCAGCAGCCCATTGGACAGGGGTGTCACTGAAGCTTTCTTT.

The chain has TRBV7-6 and TRBJ2-5, with 15 bases that match TRBD2. This CDR3 contains 18 residues. Germline V lookup: CDR1 SGHVS, CDR2 FNYEAQ. V shed 5 bases and J 5 bases; nucleotides not matched to a gene: 12. The chain's CDR3 is CASSTSRTSGGAAETQYF. CDR3 nucleotide sequence: TGTGCCAGCAGCACCTCTCGGACTAGCGGGGGGGCCGCGGAGACCCAGTACTTC.

J is TRBJ2-1 and V is TRBV23-1; 9 nucleotides agree with TRBD1. TRBV23-1 belongs to the ORF category, with a function that is uncertain. The CDR3 length is 15 residues. V trimming: 0 bases; J trimming: 6 bases; junction bases outside the gene matches: 3. CDR3 DNA: TGCGCCAGCAGTCAATCGCGGACAGGGGTCAATGAGCAGTTCTTC. Protein product: CASSQSRTGVNEQFF.

The chain combines TRBV4-3 with TRBJ2-5; D is possibly TRBD1 (7 bases). Germline V lookup: CDR1 LGHNA, CDR2 YSLEER. The V end lost 1 base, the J end lost 5 bases, and 17 bases lay between the germline ends. There are 16 residues in the CDR3. In DNA form, the CDR3 reads TGCGCCAGCAGCCAAGGTCGGGGAGGCAGGGGGGAGACCCAGTACTTC. It yields the protein CASSQGRGGRGETQYF.

The rearrangement links TRBV7-2 to TRBJ1-4; no firm D call. Between the trimmed V and J ends, which lost 2 bases and 11 bases, there was a span of 12 bases. CDR3 size: 13 residues. CDR1 is SGHTA and CDR2 is FQGNSA in the germline V gene. The CDR3: CASSLRPQVKLFF. The CDR3 region has the DNA TGTGCCAGCAGCTTAAGGCCGCAGGTCAAACTGTTTTTT.

This clone has a count of ten or more. The chain carries TRBV30 and TRBJ2-5; D unresolved. Between the trimmed V and J ends, which lost 4 bases and 4 bases, there was a span of 10 bases. Germline loops: CDR1 GTSNPN, CDR2 SVGIG (reference sequence). The CDR3 totals 12 residues. The CDR3 region has the DNA TGTGCCTGGATTCCAAACGGAGAGACCCAGTACTTC. Encoded protein: CAWIPNGETQYF.

V gene TRBV15 combines with J gene TRBJ2-7, with unresolved D. V lost 0 bases and J lost 6, with 12 bases in between. This CDR3 region has 14 residues. The V gene's germline CDR1 is LNHNV and CDR2 YYDKDF (reference sequence). CDR3 protein: CATSRDLGVGEQYF. CDR3 DNA sequence: TGTGCCACCAGCAGAGATTTAGGTGTTGGCGAGCAGTACTTC.

V usage is TRBV27 and J usage is TRBJ2-4; 7 nucleotides match TRBD1. Germline V gene data show CDR1 as MNHEY and CDR2 as SMNVEV (reference sequence). With V trimmed by 5 bases and J by 7 bases, 14 bases remained unmatched. The CDR3 extends over 16 amino acids. The CDR3 is CASSSPLRGLSNIQYF. CDR3 DNA: TGTGCCAGCAGTAGCCCGCTTAGGGGGCTATCGAACATTCAGTACTTC.

The chain has TRBV7-6 and TRBJ2-1; 15 nucleotides align to TRBD2. Germline CDR1 and CDR2: SGHVS and FNYEAQ. The V segment lost 5 bases and the J segment 8 bases; nucleotides outside the gene matches: 22. The CDR3 spans 21 residues. The CDR3 coding sequence is TGTGCCAGCAGCCCTAGGTCTACCGGACTAGCGGGGGGGCCTGGCGTTGATGAGCAGTTCTTC. Its translation is CASSPRSTGLAGGPGVDEQFF. The whole variable domain, remainder taken from reference TRBV7-6 and TRBJ2-1, is GAGVSQSPRYKVTKRGQDVALRCDPISGHVSLYWYRQALGQGPEFLTYFNYEAQQDKSGLPNDRFSAERPEGSISTLTIQRTEQRDSAMYRCASSPRSTGLAGGPGVDEQFFGPGTRLTVL.